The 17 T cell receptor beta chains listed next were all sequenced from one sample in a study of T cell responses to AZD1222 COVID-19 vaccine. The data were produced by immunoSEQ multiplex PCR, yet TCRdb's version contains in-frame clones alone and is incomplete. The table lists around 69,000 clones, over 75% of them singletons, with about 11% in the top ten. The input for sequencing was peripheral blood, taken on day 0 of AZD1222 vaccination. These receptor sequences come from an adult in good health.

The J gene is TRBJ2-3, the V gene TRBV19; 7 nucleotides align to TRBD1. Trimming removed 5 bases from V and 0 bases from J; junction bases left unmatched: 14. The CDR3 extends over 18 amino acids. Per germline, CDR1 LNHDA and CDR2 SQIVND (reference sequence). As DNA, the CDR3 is TGTGCCAGTAGTCATCGGACAGGAGCAAGCACTAGCACAGATACGCAGTATTTT. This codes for CASSHRTGASTSTDTQYF.

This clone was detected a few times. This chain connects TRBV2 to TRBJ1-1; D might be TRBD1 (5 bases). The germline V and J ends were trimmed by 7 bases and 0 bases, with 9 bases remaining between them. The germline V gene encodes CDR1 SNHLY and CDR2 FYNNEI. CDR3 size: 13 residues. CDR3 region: CASTWTMNTEAFF. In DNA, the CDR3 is TGTGCCAGCACTTGGACAATGAACACTGAAGCTTTCTTT.

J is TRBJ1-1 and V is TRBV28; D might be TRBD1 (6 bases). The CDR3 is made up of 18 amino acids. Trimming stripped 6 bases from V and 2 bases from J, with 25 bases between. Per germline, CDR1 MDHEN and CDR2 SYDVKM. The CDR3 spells CASSPFWLQGGPNTEAFF. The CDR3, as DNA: TGTGCCAGCAGCCCGTTTTGGTTACAGGGAGGGCCCAACACTGAAGCTTTCTTT.

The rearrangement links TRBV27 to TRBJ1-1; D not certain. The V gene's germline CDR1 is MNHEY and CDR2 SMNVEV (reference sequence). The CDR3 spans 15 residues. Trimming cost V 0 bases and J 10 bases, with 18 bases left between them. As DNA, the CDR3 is TGTGCCAGCAGTTTATCGGTCAGGAGGGTTTTTCGAGCTTTCTTT. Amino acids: CASSLSVRRVFRAFF.

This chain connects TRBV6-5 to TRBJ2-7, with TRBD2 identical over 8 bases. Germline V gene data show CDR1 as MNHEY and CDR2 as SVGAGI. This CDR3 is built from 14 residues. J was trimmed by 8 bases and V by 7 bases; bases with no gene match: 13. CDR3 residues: CASNPAGASMQQYV. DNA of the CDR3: TGTGCCAGCAACCCAGCGGGGGCATCAATGCAGCAGTACGTC.

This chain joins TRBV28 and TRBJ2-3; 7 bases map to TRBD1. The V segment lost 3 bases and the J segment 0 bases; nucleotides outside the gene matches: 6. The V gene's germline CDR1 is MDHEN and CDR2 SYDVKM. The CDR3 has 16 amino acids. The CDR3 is CASSFRTGPSTDTQYF. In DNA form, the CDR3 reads TGTGCCAGCAGTTTCCGGACAGGTCCAAGCACAGATACGCAGTATTTT.

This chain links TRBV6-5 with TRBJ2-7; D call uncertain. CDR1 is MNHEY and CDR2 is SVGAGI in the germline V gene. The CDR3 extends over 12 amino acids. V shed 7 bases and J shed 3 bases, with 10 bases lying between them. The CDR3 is CASKEGFYEQYV. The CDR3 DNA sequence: TGTGCCAGCAAGGAAGGGTTCTACGAGCAGTACGTC.

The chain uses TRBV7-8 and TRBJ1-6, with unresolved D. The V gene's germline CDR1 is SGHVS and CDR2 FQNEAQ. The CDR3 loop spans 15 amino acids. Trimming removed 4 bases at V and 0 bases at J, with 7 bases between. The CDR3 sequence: CASSWPGSYNSPLHF. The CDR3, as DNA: TGTGCCAGCAGCTGGCCCGGCTCCTATAATTCACCCCTCCACTTT.

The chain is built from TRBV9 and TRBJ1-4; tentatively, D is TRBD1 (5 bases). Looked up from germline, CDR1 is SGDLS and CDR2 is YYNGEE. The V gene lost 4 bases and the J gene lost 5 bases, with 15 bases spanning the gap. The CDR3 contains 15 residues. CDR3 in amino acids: CASSSLAGPNEKLFF. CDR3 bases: TGTGCCAGCAGCTCTCTAGCGGGGCCAAATGAAAAACTGTTTTTT. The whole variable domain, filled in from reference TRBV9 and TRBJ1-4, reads DSGVTQTPKHLITATGQRVTLRCSPRSGDLSVYWYQQSLDQGLQFLIQYYNGEERAKGNILERFSAQQFPDLHSELNLSSLELGDSALYFCASSSLAGPNEKLFFGSGTQLSVL.

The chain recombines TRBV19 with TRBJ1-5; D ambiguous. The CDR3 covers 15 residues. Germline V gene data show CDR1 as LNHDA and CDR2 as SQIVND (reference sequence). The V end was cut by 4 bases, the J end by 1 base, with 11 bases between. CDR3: CASSTTPGSNQPQHF. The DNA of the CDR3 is TGTGCCAGTAGTACCACGCCGGGAAGCAATCAGCCCCAGCATTTT.

The CDR3 region is CASMGGGENTGELFF. The CDR3 region has the DNA TGTGCCAGTATGGGTGGAGGGGAGAACACCGGGGAGCTGTTTTTT. The chain joins TRBV19 to TRBJ2-2; TRBD2 might be the D (6 bases). CDR3 length equals 15 residues. CDR1 and CDR2 from the germline V gene are LNHDA and SQIVND (reference sequence). Trimming pared 7 bases from V and 1 base from J, leaving 13 bases between.

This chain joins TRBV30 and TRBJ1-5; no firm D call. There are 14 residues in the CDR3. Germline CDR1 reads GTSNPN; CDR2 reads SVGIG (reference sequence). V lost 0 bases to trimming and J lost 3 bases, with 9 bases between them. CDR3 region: CAWSVSQNNQPQHF. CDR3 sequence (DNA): TGTGCCTGGAGTGTATCACAGAACAATCAGCCCCAGCATTTT. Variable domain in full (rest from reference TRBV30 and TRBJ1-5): SQTIHQWPATLVQPVGSPLSLECTVEGTSNPNLYWYRQAAGRGLQLLFYSVGIGQISSEVPQNLSASRPQDRQFILSSKKLLLSDSGFYLCAWSVSQNNQPQHFGDGTRLSIL.

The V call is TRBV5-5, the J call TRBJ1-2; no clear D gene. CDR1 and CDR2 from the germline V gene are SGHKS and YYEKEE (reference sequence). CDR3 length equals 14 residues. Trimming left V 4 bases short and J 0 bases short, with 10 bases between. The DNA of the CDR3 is TGTGCCAGCAGCCCTCAGGTCTCTAACTATGGCTACACCTTC. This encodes CASSPQVSNYGYTF.

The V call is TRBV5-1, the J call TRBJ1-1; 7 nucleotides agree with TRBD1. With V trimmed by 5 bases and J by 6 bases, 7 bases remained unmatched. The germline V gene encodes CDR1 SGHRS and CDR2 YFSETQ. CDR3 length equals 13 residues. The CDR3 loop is CASSQGQDSEAFF. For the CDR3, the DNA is TGCGCCAGCAGTCAAGGACAGGATTCTGAAGCTTTCTTT. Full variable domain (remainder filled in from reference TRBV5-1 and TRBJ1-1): KAGVTQTPRYLIKTRGQQVTLSCSPISGHRSVSWYQQTPGQGLQFLFEYFSETQRNKGNFPGRFSGRQFSNSRSEMNVSTLELGDSALYLCASSQGQDSEAFFGQGTRLTVV.

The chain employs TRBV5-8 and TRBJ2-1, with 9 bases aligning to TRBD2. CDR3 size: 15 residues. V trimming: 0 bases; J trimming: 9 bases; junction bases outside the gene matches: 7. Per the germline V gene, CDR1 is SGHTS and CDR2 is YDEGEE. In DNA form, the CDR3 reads TGTGCCAGCAGCTTGGAGTTGCGGGGGGGCCGTGAGCAGTTCTTC. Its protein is CASSLELRGGREQFF.

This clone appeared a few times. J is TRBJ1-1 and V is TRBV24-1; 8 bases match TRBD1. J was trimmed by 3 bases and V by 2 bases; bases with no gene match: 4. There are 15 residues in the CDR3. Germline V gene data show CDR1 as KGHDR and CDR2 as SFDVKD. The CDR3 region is CATSDSQTGDTEAFF. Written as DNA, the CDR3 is TGTGCCACCAGTGATTCTCAGACAGGGGACACTGAAGCTTTCTTT.

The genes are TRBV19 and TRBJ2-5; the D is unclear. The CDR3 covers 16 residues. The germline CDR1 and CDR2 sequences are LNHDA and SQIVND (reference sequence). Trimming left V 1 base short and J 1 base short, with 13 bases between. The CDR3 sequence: CASSIGLRAVQETQYF. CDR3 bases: TGTGCCAGTAGTATAGGCCTTAGGGCAGTCCAAGAGACCCAGTACTTC.